This TCR beta chain stems from a study of spatial heterogeneity in lung cancer. About the study: In raw reads, more than 8.5 appearances on average were recorded for each unique TCR and UMI combination.

A unique molecular identifier was carried by every single TCR cDNA molecule. TCRdb recomputed calls from the 5' RACE reads with MiXCR, one row per CDR3 protein. The data contain about 92,000 distinct CDR3 sequences, about 12% of them singletons. Regarding this clonotype: The target antigen is unknown.

Trimming cost V 0 bases and J 5 bases; bases outside gene matches: 8. The CDR3 is 18 amino acids. Germline values: CDR1 LGHNA, CDR2 YSLEER. This sample's time point: sample taken at primary tumor resection. There were 72 donors, all of them untreated patients with early-stage non-small cell lung cancer. Whole-study results and caveats: Ubiquitous, expanded tumor-derived TCRs were more frequently observed in blood at resection than at follow-up.

This chain joins TRBV4-3 and TRBJ2-1; TRBD2 matches 12 bases. The source material was PBMCs, sampled at surgery. The sequence was obtained from a male donor with early-stage non-small cell lung cancer. The CDR3 spells CASSQEGRLAGGNNEQFF. DNA for the CDR3: TGCGCCAGCAGCCAAGAGGGCCGCCTAGCGGGGGGGAACAATGAGCAGTTCTTC.